One T cell receptor (beta chain) is described in this entry. This clone came up once. It lacks a known antigen. It has no much larger one-base neighbor in the sample; base qualities were not kept. Each collaborating institution followed its own protocols to collect whole blood in K2EDTA tubes. For TCRbeta analysis, collaborators shipped samples as frozen whole blood, isolated PBMCs, or DNA extracted from either of those sample types. Trimming at the junction amounts to 2 bases on V and 2 bases on J, and the germline ends lie 8 bases apart. The CDR3 sequence holds 14 residues, the cysteine and phenylalanine included. Just the 42-base CDR3 DNA is kept, in frame starting at base 1. Taken from the germline V gene, the CDR1 and CDR2 loops are MRHNA and SNTAGT. TCRbeta CDR3 regions were amplified from genomic DNA using the immunoSEQ Assay, a bias-controlled multiplex PCR. In the source study's methods: The number of nucleated cells in each sample was estimated from the amplification of reference gene primers within the assay. To quantify the absolute abundance of each unique TCRbeta CDR3 rearrangement, sequence reads were collapsed and filtered. For each sample, productive Simpson clonality was calculated as the square root of Simpson's diversity index across productive rearrangements. TCRdb took over this immuneACCESS table, retaining in-frame rearrangements with V and J assigned. Such tables are incomplete; in checked studies, under half of the missing clones stem from an unresolved V gene, and the remainder is unexplained. That table is the source of V, J and clone size, and D and trimming were worked out from the DNA. Within this sample are some 270,000 clones, with about nine tenths of them counted one time only. The ten largest clones represent roughly 2.2% of the sample.

This sample was included in a study of blood T cell repertoires in COVID-19 (dated by TCRdb to about 2020). About the full investigation: Samples from collaborators originated in the United States, Italy and Spain and spanned both the acute and convalescent phases of COVID-19. Samples were obtained from the ongoing ImmuneRACE study (first 160 participants) and from 1,000 to 1,500 subjects provided by 6 global collaborators. The sample metadata nearly always contained a de-identified subject ID, COVID-19 status, age in years and sex. The repertoires were released in a freely available public database meant as a resource for research on the immune response to SARS-CoV-2. Where HLA class I and class II types were available, the types were taken from metadata supplied by the sample provider, not from assay-based typing. The prospective study material was composed of cDNA or gDNA derived from T cells, B-cell-depleted T cells, or PBMCs. The dataset comprised deeply sampled blood TCRbeta repertoires from subjects exposed to, actively infected with, or recovered from COVID-19. General conclusions and limits of the study: The amount of clinical and demographic metadata varied by source and participant and was provided uncurated.

What was sequenced was peripheral blood. The clonotype was recovered from a man aged 50-60 years with acute or convalescent COVID-19. The V and J genes are TRBV6-4 and TRBJ2-3; a weak D assignment points to TRBD1 (5 bases agree). The CDR3 amino acid sequence is: CASSDRGSTDTQYF. In nucleotide form, the sequence is TGTGCCAGCAGTGACAGGGGATCCACAGATACGCAGTATTTT.